Shown below are 19 T cell receptor beta chains from a single sample sequenced in a study of cytomegalovirus exposure and HLA in healthy donors. Primers included in the PCR were 60 Vbeta and 13 Jbeta primers. Clones were read by immunoSEQ multiplex PCR, and TCRdb kept only the in-frame ones, dropping some. This sample carries some 120,000 clones, over 70% of them seen once, and the ten largest clones take 1.5%. Sequenced material: PBMCs. These receptors were collected from a woman aged 18-29 years in good health and CMV-seronegative.

V usage is TRBV29-1 and J usage is TRBJ2-3, with 9 bases that match TRBD1. Germline V gene lookup returns CDR1 SQVTM and CDR2 ANQGSEA. CDR3 length: 14 amino acids. CDR3 protein: CSIVTGTGPDTQYF. The CDR3 DNA follows: TGCAGTATCGTTACCGGGACAGGGCCAGATACGCAGTATTTT.

The chain employs TRBV4-3 and TRBJ1-1, with D perhaps matching TRBD1 (5 bases). This CDR3 has 15 amino acids. In germline, CDR1 is LGHNA, CDR2 YSLEER. Between the trimmed V and J ends, which lost 4 bases and 1 base, there was a span of 13 bases. The CDR3 sequence is CASSLEADRNTEAFF. As DNA, the CDR3 is TGCGCCAGCAGCCTTGAGGCTGACAGGAACACTGAAGCTTTCTTT.

The J gene is TRBJ2-1, the V gene TRBV9; weak D call: TRBD1 (6 bases). CDR1 and CDR2 from the germline V gene are SGDLS and YYNGEE. With 3 bases removed from V and 9 bases from J, the gap between germline ends came to 16 bases. CDR3 length: 14 amino acids. The CDR3 loop reads CASSEKTGRGEQFF. The CDR3 DNA sequence: TGTGCCAGCAGCGAAAAGACAGGTCGGGGTGAGCAGTTCTTC.

The CDR3 protein is CAIGISYGYTF. The CDR3 DNA reads TGTGCCATCGGGATCAGCTATGGCTACACCTTC. The genes are TRBV28 and TRBJ1-2, with D unclear. Germline V lookup: CDR1 MDHEN, CDR2 SYDVKM. The CDR3 length is 11 residues. With 10 bases removed from V and 4 bases from J, the gap between germline ends came to 10 bases.

The rearrangement uses TRBV5-4 and TRBJ1-1, with unresolved D. V shed 1 base and J shed 0 bases, with 7 bases lying between them. The CDR3 sequence is 14 residues long. Per germline, CDR1 SGHNT and CDR2 YYREEE (reference sequence). The CDR3 reads CASSLRGMNTEAFF. The CDR3 region has the DNA TGTGCCAGCAGCTTGAGAGGTATGAACACTGAAGCTTTCTTT. The variable domain in full, with the rest retrieved from reference TRBV5-4 and TRBJ1-1, is ETGVTQSPTHLIKTRGQQVTLRCSSQSGHNTVSWYQQALGQGPQFIFQYYREEENGRGNFPPRFSGLQFPNYSSELNVNALELDDSALYLCASSLRGMNTEAFFGQGTRLTVV.

V usage is TRBV10-2 and J usage is TRBJ1-4; the D is unclear. This CDR3 has 14 amino acids. Per germline, CDR1 WSHSY and CDR2 SAAADI. The germline V and J ends were trimmed by 7 bases and 2 bases, with 11 bases remaining between them. CDR3 sequence: CASKQRGTNEKLFF. CDR3 DNA sequence: TGCGCCAGCAAACAAAGAGGGACTAATGAAAAACTGTTTTTT.

This sequence joins TRBV4-1 and TRBJ2-7, with 9 bases identical to TRBD1. CDR1 is MGHRA, CDR2 YSYEKL, per germline. CDR3 length equals 13 residues. J gave up 4 bases and V 3 bases, and 1 base lay outside the gene matches. Here the CDR3 reads CASSQDRGYEQYF. The CDR3 nucleotides read TGCGCCAGCAGCCAGGACAGGGGATACGAGCAGTACTTC.

This sequence joins TRBV9 and TRBJ2-2; 8 bases match TRBD2. There are 18 residues in the CDR3. Germline V CDR1 and CDR2: SGDLS, YYNGEE. Losses at the gene ends were 4 bases for V and 4 bases for J; bases not matched to a gene: 15. Here the CDR3 reads CASSPRGSGKDRTGELFF. CDR3 coding DNA: TGTGCCAGCAGCCCCCGTGGTAGCGGGAAGGATCGCACCGGGGAGCTGTTTTTT. Supplemented by reference TRBV9 and TRBJ2-2, the full variable domain reads DSGVTQTPKHLITATGQRVTLRCSPRSGDLSVYWYQQSLDQGLQFLIQYYNGEERAKGNILERFSAQQFPDLHSELNLSSLELGDSALYFCASSPRGSGKDRTGELFFGEGSRLTVL.

V and J are TRBV7-2 and TRBJ1-2, with D perhaps matching TRBD1 (5 bases). This CDR3 is built from 11 residues. Deletions cut 3 bases from V and 10 bases from J, with 9 bases between. From germline, CDR1 is SGHTA and CDR2 FQGNSA. The DNA for the CDR3 is TGTGCCAGCAGCTTGGGGGGTTTCTACACCTTC. Protein: CASSLGGFYTF.

This sequence joins TRBV15 and TRBJ1-3; 10 bases are shared with TRBD1. This CDR3 is built from 14 residues. The germline gives CDR1 LNHNV, CDR2 YYDKDF (reference sequence). Trimming cost V 8 bases and J 4 bases; bases outside gene matches: 5. CDR3 coding DNA: TGTGCCACCTCGGGACAGGGGATCGGAAACACCATATATTTT. As protein: CATSGQGIGNTIYF. The full variable domain, its missing parts supplied by reference TRBV15 and TRBJ1-3, is DAMVIQNPRYQVTQFGKPVTLSCSQTLNHNVMYWYQQKSSQAPKLLFHYYDKDFNNEADTPDNFQSRRPNTSFCFLDIRSPGLGDTAMYLCATSGQGIGNTIYFGEGSWLTVV.

V is TRBV12-5 and J is TRBJ1-1; D ambiguous. V dropped 1 base and J dropped 1 base, with 4 bases sitting between them. CDR1 and CDR2 (germline): LGHNT, FRNRAP. The CDR3 contains 13 residues. The CDR3 region has the DNA TGTGCTAGTGGTTTGGACAGGAACACTGAAGCTTTCTTT. This encodes CASGLDRNTEAFF.

This clone was recorded only once. The chain recombines TRBV4-2 with TRBJ1-3; D gene unclear. The CDR3 spans 14 residues. Germline loops: CDR1 LGHNA, CDR2 YNFKEQ. V gave up 4 bases and J gave up 0 bases, with 7 bases separating them. The CDR3 bases are TGTGCCAGCAGCCTTGGGAGCTCTGGAAACACCATATATTTT. It translates to CASSLGSSGNTIYF.

This clone has a handful of counts. This rearrangement joins TRBV18 to TRBJ1-1; 9 bases match TRBD1. Looked up from germline, CDR1 is KGHSH and CDR2 is LQKENI. With V trimmed by 3 bases and J by 4 bases, 12 bases remained unmatched. The CDR3 spans 17 residues. CDR3 bases: TGTGCCAGCTCACCTCCGGGACAGGGACCCCGGCCCACTGAAGCTTTCTTT. Translating gives CASSPPGQGPRPTEAFF.

This chain connects TRBV5-4 to TRBJ2-2, with 15 bases matching TRBD2. The ends lost 4 bases at V and 1 base at J; junction bases unmatched: 5. The germline gives CDR1 SGHNT, CDR2 YYREEE (reference sequence). The CDR3 contains 18 residues. CDR3 DNA sequence: TGTGCCAGCAGCACAATGGGACTAGCGGGAGGGAACACCGGGGAGCTGTTTTTT. As protein: CASSTMGLAGGNTGELFF. Drawing the rest from reference TRBV5-4 and TRBJ2-2, the complete variable domain is ETGVTQSPTHLIKTRGQQVTLRCSSQSGHNTVSWYQQALGQGPQFIFQYYREEENGRGNFPPRFSGLQFPNYSSELNVNALELDDSALYLCASSTMGLAGGNTGELFFGEGSRLTVL.

The chain recombines TRBV6-1 with TRBJ2-1; 8 bases align to TRBD2. Per germline, CDR1 MNHNS and CDR2 SASEGT. The V and J ends lost 3 bases and 4 bases, in that order; junction bases with no gene match: 2. This CDR3 spans 14 amino acids. The CDR3 DNA follows: TGTGCCAGCAGTGAGAGACTAGCGTACAATGAGCAGTTCTTC. This translates into CASSERLAYNEQFF.

The J gene is TRBJ1-6, the V gene TRBV9, with 8 nucleotides matching TRBD1. The trim removed 4 bases at V and 3 bases at J, leaving 6 bases unmatched. The CDR3 has 16 amino acids. CDR1 and CDR2 from the germline V gene are SGDLS and YYNGEE. The chain's CDR3 is CASSSGTGDYNSPLHF. CDR3 bases: TGTGCCAGCAGCTCGGGGACAGGAGACTATAATTCACCCCTCCACTTT.

The genes are TRBV18 and TRBJ1-2; the match to TRBD1 covers 10 bases. The CDR3 runs to 18 residues. Germline loops: CDR1 KGHSH, CDR2 LQKENI. With 4 bases clipped from V and 2 bases from J, the junction kept 13 bases outside the gene matches. Here the CDR3 reads CASSHRRTGGNINYGYTF. CDR3 DNA: TGTGCCAGCTCACATCGGAGGACAGGGGGTAATATCAACTATGGCTACACCTTC.

This sequence joins TRBV6-1 and TRBJ2-3; 7 bases line up with TRBD1. From germline, CDR1 is MNHNS and CDR2 SASEGT. Trimming cost V 2 bases and J 6 bases; bases outside gene matches: 11. CDR3 length equals 16 residues. The CDR3 DNA sequence: TGTGCCAGCAGTGAATCGGGGAAGGGGGCGAGGGATACGCAGTATTTT. This encodes CASSESGKGARDTQYF.

In the case of this clone: The same CDR3 arises from other DNA sequences in this sample as well. This rearrangement joins TRBV7-9 to TRBJ1-1; tentative D call: TRBD1 (6 bases). This CDR3 spans 15 amino acids. V shed 5 bases and J shed 0 bases, with 13 bases lying between them. Germline V lookup: CDR1 SEHNR, CDR2 FQNEAQ (reference sequence). CDR3 region: CASSLLGQMNTEAFF. The CDR3 nucleotides read TGTGCCAGCAGCCTACTTGGACAGATGAACACTGAAGCTTTCTTT.